This T cell receptor beta chain was retrieved from a study of shared clonotypes between healthy human individuals. The study's findings and limits: Among several donors, about 5% of naive CD4 clonotypes were found in common.

On this clone: What it recognizes is unknown.

Naivety among CD8 cells was defined by CD45RO negativity and positive CCR7 selection, thereby excluding terminally differentiated effector memory CD45RA+ cells. This CDR3 spans 16 amino acids. Germline loops: CDR1 SSHAT, CDR2 FNYEAQ (reference sequence). The V and J ends lost 5 bases and 4 bases, in that order; junction bases with no gene match: 9. Genomic DNA from each subset was divided evenly over several immunoSEQ plates. Profiling relied on immunoSEQ multiplex PCR, and the TCRdb table lists in-frame clones only, not all of them. The data hold over 2,000,000 clones, with 85% to 95% observed a single time.

V usage is TRBV7-7 and J usage is TRBJ2-5; 11 bases line up with TRBD1. The source of this sequence is a man aged 18 to 29 in good health. Some clones in this sample may be carry-over from other donors' samples. Sample: naive CD8+ T cells from PBMCs. Here the CDR3 DNA reads TGTGCCAGCAGCGAGACGGACAGGGGGCCGCCAGAGACCCAGTACTTC. It translates to CASSETDRGPPETQYF.